Detailed here is one TCR beta chain. The junction had 3 bases not matched to a gene; V was cut back by 2 bases and J by 5 bases. CDR1 is MNHEY and CDR2 is SMNVEV in the germline V gene (reference sequence). The CDR3 sequence is 14 residues long. Method: immunoSEQ multiplex PCR; TCRdb's copy keeps in-frame clones and lacks some. The sample yields under 150,000 clones, approximately 88% seen once. The data were taken from a study of blood T cell repertoires in COVID-19. On the study more broadly: Nucleic acid was either cDNA or gDNA, and it came from T cells, B-cell-depleted T cells, or PBMCs.

This clonotype was obtained from a human donor in a cohort sampled during active COVID-19. The sample comprised peripheral blood. This sequence joins TRBV27 and TRBJ2-4; 7 positions match TRBD2. The CDR3 region is CASSLLSGENIQYF. The CDR3 bases are TGTGCCAGCAGTTTACTAAGCGGGGAAAACATTCAGTACTTC.